This entry lists 32 T cell receptor beta chains sequenced from one sample in a study of blood T cell repertoires in COVID-19. This table comes from immunoSEQ multiplex PCR, and its TCRdb copy is limited to in-frame clones, with some not included. The repertoire consists of about 110,000 clones, with over 80% occurring once and the leading ten covering 15% to 20%. Sequences were obtained from peripheral blood. The receptors were sampled from a woman aged 55-69 years with acute or convalescent COVID-19.

The chain combines TRBV6-5 with TRBJ1-3; D remains ambiguous. The CDR3 contains 14 residues. The V gene's germline CDR1 is MNHEY and CDR2 SVGAGI. Trimming shortened V by 3 bases and J by 4 bases, and 10 bases separated the two germline ends. The CDR3 spells CASSYRGEGNTIYF. For the CDR3, the DNA is TGTGCCAGCAGTTATCGGGGAGAGGGAAACACCATATATTTT.

The gene calls are TRBV5-5 and TRBJ1-6; no reliable D call. Germline-derived CDR1 and CDR2 are SGHKS and YYEKEE (reference sequence). The CDR3 consists of 16 residues. Trimming removed 3 bases from V and 2 bases from J, with 12 bases in between. For the CDR3, the DNA is TGTGCCAGCAGCTACACCGACACCGCCTATAATTCACCCCTCCACTTT. Amino acids: CASSYTDTAYNSPLHF.

This clone was counted once. This CDR3 reads CASSPVSGTYNEQFF. CDR3 DNA: TGTGCCAGTAGTCCGGTTAGCGGGACCTACAATGAGCAGTTCTTC. This rearrangement joins TRBV19 to TRBJ2-1, with 8 bases lining up with TRBD2. This CDR3 is 15 amino acids long. Germline assignment: CDR1 LNHDA and CDR2 SQIVND (reference sequence). With V trimmed by 5 bases and J by 2 bases, 5 bases remained unmatched.

With respect to this clone: Other DNA variants within this sample encode the same CDR3. CDR3 protein: CASSLAGTANTGELFF. DNA of the CDR3: TGTGCCAGCAGCTTAGCCGGGACAGCGAACACCGGGGAGCTGTTTTTT. The rearrangement joins TRBV7-6 to TRBJ2-2, with 7 positions matching TRBD1. The CDR3 totals 16 residues. Per germline, CDR1 SGHVS and CDR2 FNYEAQ. Germline trimming cut 0 bases from V and 0 bases from J; bases unmatched to any gene: 1. Full variable domain (remainder filled in from reference TRBV7-6 and TRBJ2-2): GAGVSQSPRYKVTKRGQDVALRCDPISGHVSLYWYRQALGQGPEFLTYFNYEAQQDKSGLPNDRFSAERPEGSISTLTIQRTEQRDSAMYRCASSLAGTANTGELFFGEGSRLTVL.

The V call is TRBV10-3, the J call TRBJ1-2; D is ambiguous. The V gene's germline CDR1 is ENHRY and CDR2 SYGVKD. This CDR3 is 12 amino acids long. V shed 6 bases and J shed 8 bases, with 13 bases lying between them. The CDR3 DNA reads as TGTGCCATCAGCCCCGCCTCGGGAGGCTACACCTTC. This translates into CAISPASGGYTF.

This clone showed up just a few times. V usage is TRBV6-5 and J usage is TRBJ2-7; D may be TRBD1 (6 bases). This CDR3 comprises 13 residues. The germline V and J ends were trimmed by 7 bases and 2 bases, with 12 bases remaining between them. Germline V lookup: CDR1 MNHEY, CDR2 SVGAGI. DNA of the CDR3: TGTGCCAGCACCGCCGGACAGACCTACGAGCAGTACTTC. This gives the protein CASTAGQTYEQYF.

The chain combines TRBV2 with TRBJ1-6; D perhaps matches TRBD1 (5 bases). The germline CDR1 and CDR2 sequences are SNHLY and FYNNEI. V lost 5 bases and J lost 7, with 12 bases in between. CDR3 length equals 14 residues. The CDR3 is CASSSGTKNSPLHF. Written as DNA, the CDR3 is TGTGCCAGCAGTTCCGGGACTAAAAATTCACCCCTCCACTTT.

The chain couples TRBV7-6 to TRBJ1-2, with 10 bases fitting TRBD1. J gave up 3 bases and V 1 base, and 5 bases lay outside the gene matches. The V gene's germline CDR1 is SGHVS and CDR2 FNYEAQ. The CDR3 is 16 amino acids. CDR3 residues: CASSLGDRGFDYGYTF. The CDR3 nucleotides read TGTGCCAGCAGCTTAGGGGACAGGGGCTTTGACTATGGCTACACCTTC. The full variable domain, rest sourced from reference TRBV7-6 and TRBJ1-2, is GAGVSQSPRYKVTKRGQDVALRCDPISGHVSLYWYRQALGQGPEFLTYFNYEAQQDKSGLPNDRFSAERPEGSISTLTIQRTEQRDSAMYRCASSLGDRGFDYGYTFGSGTRLTVV.

V and J are TRBV7-9 and TRBJ2-2; 8 bases line up with TRBD2. The CDR3 contains 16 residues. With 5 bases clipped from V and 3 bases from J, the junction kept 8 bases outside the gene matches. Germline V gene lookup returns CDR1 SEHNR and CDR2 FQNEAQ (reference sequence). CDR3 DNA sequence: TGTGCCAGCAGCAAGAGCGGGAGCGGTGACACCGGGGAGCTGTTTTTT. Protein sequence: CASSKSGSGDTGELFF. The whole variable domain, remainder taken from reference TRBV7-9 and TRBJ2-2, is DTGVSQNPRHKITKRGQNVTFRCDPISEHNRLYWYRQTLGQGPEFLTYFQNEAQLEKSRLLSDRFSAERPKGSFSTLEIQRTEQGDSAMYLCASSKSGSGDTGELFFGEGSRLTVL.

The chain carries TRBV2 and TRBJ2-1, with a weak D call TRBD2 (6 bases). Trimming took off 8 bases at V and 8 bases at J, with 19 bases between the two ends. Germline values: CDR1 SNHLY, CDR2 FYNNEI. The CDR3 length is 14 residues. In nucleotides, the CDR3 is TGTGCCAGCGATGAAGAGGAGGAGGGCTATGAGCAGTTCTTC. This sequence encodes CASDEEEEGYEQFF.

V and J are TRBV20-1 and TRBJ2-1; 8 bases align to TRBD2. The V gene end was trimmed by 4 bases and the J gene end by 8 bases; junction bases not matched to a gene: 1. This CDR3 is 11 amino acids long. CDR1 is DFQATT and CDR2 is SNEGSKA in the germline V gene (reference sequence). Written as DNA, the CDR3 is TGCAGTGCTACTAGCGGGCATGAGCAGTTCTTC. It codes for CSATSGHEQFF.

The rearrangement uses TRBV11-2 and TRBJ2-5, with 11 bases matching TRBD2. The germline gives CDR1 SGHAT, CDR2 FQNNGV. The CDR3 is 15 amino acids. V lost 3 bases, J lost 4 bases, and 4 bases stayed unmatched. The CDR3 spells CASSFATSGGETQYF. CDR3 coding DNA: TGTGCCAGCAGCTTTGCCACTAGCGGGGGAGAGACCCAGTACTTC.

The chain employs TRBV4-1 and TRBJ2-1; TRBD2 agrees at 8 bases. In germline, CDR1 is MGHRA, CDR2 YSYEKL. V lost 1 base to trimming and J lost 7 bases; unmatched junction nucleotides: 9. This CDR3 comprises 16 residues. CDR3 protein: CASSQGLANTYNEQFF. The CDR3 DNA sequence: TGCGCCAGCAGCCAAGGACTAGCGAATACTTATAATGAGCAGTTCTTC.

This clone was counted only a few times. The chain links TRBV28 to TRBJ1-3, with 9 positions matching TRBD1. Germline trimming cut 4 bases from V and 3 bases from J; bases unmatched to any gene: 10. CDR1 and CDR2 (germline): MDHEN, SYDVKM. This CDR3 region has 17 residues. The CDR3 DNA reads TGTGCCAGCAGTTCGCCCGGGACAGGGTGGTATGGAAACACCATATATTTT. This encodes CASSSPGTGWYGNTIYF.

The rearrangement uses TRBV7-9 and TRBJ1-4; D might be TRBD1 (6 bases). The CDR3 spans 14 residues. Looked up from germline, CDR1 is SEHNR and CDR2 is FQNEAQ (reference sequence). Trimming removed 5 bases from V and 8 bases from J, with 15 bases in between. The CDR3 is CASSRRTEGEKLFF. The CDR3 DNA reads as TGTGCCAGCAGCCGTAGGACAGAAGGGGAAAAACTGTTTTTT.

This clone was detected only a few times. V gene TRBV6-6 combines with J gene TRBJ2-3; TRBD2 matches at 10 bases. Per germline, CDR1 MNHNY and CDR2 SVGAGI (reference sequence). V shed 6 bases and J 2 bases; nucleotides not matched to a gene: 5. CDR3 length: 15 amino acids. The chain's CDR3 is CASRPAGGFTDTQYF. DNA for the CDR3: TGTGCCAGCAGGCCAGCGGGGGGGTTCACAGATACGCAGTATTTT.

The V and J genes are TRBV10-1 and TRBJ2-1; possibly TRBD2 for D (7 bases). V lost 3 bases, J lost 6 bases, and 33 bases lay in between. Germline lookup yields CDR1 WNHNN and CDR2 SYGVQD (reference sequence). The CDR3 runs 21 residues. The CDR3 loop reads CASSDPRGAGGLLLQSNEQFF. DNA for the CDR3: TGCGCCAGCAGTGACCCTCGGGGGGCCGGGGGACTCCTCCTTCAAAGCAATGAGCAGTTCTTC.

The chain has TRBV5-1 and TRBJ1-4; maybe TRBD1 (5 bases). V gave up 2 bases and J gave up 3 bases, with 8 bases separating them. Germline V gene lookup returns CDR1 SGHRS and CDR2 YFSETQ. This CDR3 contains 14 residues. CDR3 loop: CASSFGGSNEKLFF. For the CDR3, the DNA is TGCGCCAGCAGCTTCGGGGGGTCTAATGAAAAACTGTTTTTT.

This sequence joins TRBV7-2 and TRBJ2-1; D remains ambiguous. Trimming stripped 5 bases from V and 1 base from J, with 9 bases between. The CDR3 loop spans 14 amino acids. In germline, CDR1 is SGHTA, CDR2 FQGNSA. CDR3 in DNA: TGTGCCAGCAGCCGCTACTCTTCCTACAATGAGCAGTTCTTC. As protein: CASSRYSSYNEQFF.

V and J are TRBV24-1 and TRBJ2-7, with 11 bases aligning to TRBD2. CDR3 length: 16 residues. Trimming took 1 base from V and 4 from J; bases not matched to a gene: 5. From germline, CDR1 is KGHDR and CDR2 SFDVKD. The DNA for the CDR3 is TGTGCCACCAGTGATTTTCCTAGCGGGAGGATATACGAGCAGTACTTC. This translates into CATSDFPSGRIYEQYF.

The J gene is TRBJ2-3, the V gene TRBV5-5; the D gene is possibly TRBD1 (6 bases). CDR1 and CDR2 (germline): SGHKS, YYEKEE (reference sequence). V lost 4 bases, J lost 2 bases, and 11 bases lay in between. This CDR3 region has 14 residues. CDR3 loop: CASSPRGTTDTQYF. The CDR3 DNA follows: TGTGCCAGCAGCCCGAGGGGGACCACAGATACGCAGTATTTT.

The V and J genes are TRBV19 and TRBJ1-2; D is perhaps TRBD1 (6 bases). V lost 7 bases and J 4 bases, leaving 25 bases between the germline ends. This CDR3 region has 17 residues. Germline loops: CDR1 LNHDA, CDR2 SQIVND (reference sequence). The CDR3 bases are TGTGCCAGTACTGTGGGGCTAGACAGGCGGATGGGCTATGGCTACACCTTC. Protein: CASTVGLDRRMGYGYTF.

V gene TRBV28 combines with J gene TRBJ2-1; 9 bases line up with TRBD1. The CDR3 has 15 amino acids. V dropped 4 bases and J dropped 12; count of bases not matched to a gene: 13. The V gene's germline CDR1 is MDHEN and CDR2 SYDVKM. The CDR3 coding sequence is TGTGCCAGCAGTTCCACCGGACAGGGGTGGTCGTTGCAGTTCTTC. It is translated as CASSSTGQGWSLQFF.

This chain links TRBV7-9 with TRBJ2-7, with D possibly being TRBD1 (5 bases). CDR1 and CDR2 from the germline V gene are SEHNR and FQNEAQ (reference sequence). This CDR3 has 12 residues. The V end was cut by 5 bases, the J end by 3 bases, with 8 bases between. CDR3 loop: CASSRTGYEQYF. The CDR3 region has the DNA TGTGCCAGCAGCCGCACAGGCTACGAGCAGTACTTC. Together with reference TRBV7-9 and TRBJ2-7, the CDR3 gives the full variable domain: DTGVSQNPRHKITKRGQNVTFRCDPISEHNRLYWYRQTLGQGPEFLTYFQNEAQLEKSRLLSDRFSAERPKGSFSTLEIQRTEQGDSAMYLCASSRTGYEQYFGPGTRLTVT.

V usage is TRBV11-2 and J usage is TRBJ1-6; 7 bases map to TRBD1. Trimming cost V 0 bases and J 4 bases; bases outside gene matches: 9. This CDR3 has 18 residues. The V gene's germline CDR1 is SGHAT and CDR2 FQNNGV. CDR3 sequence reads: CASSLDTWGQPYNSPLHF. The CDR3 DNA sequence: TGTGCCAGCAGCTTAGATACATGGGGACAGCCTTATAATTCACCCCTCCACTTT.

This chain links TRBV7-9 with TRBJ1-2, with TRBD1 identical over 10 bases. The CDR3 loop spans 13 amino acids. CDR1 SEHNR and CDR2 FQNEAQ come from the germline V gene (reference sequence). Trimming cost V 3 bases and J 5 bases; bases outside gene matches: 0. The CDR3 sequence is CASSLGQGYGYTF. In nucleotides, the CDR3 is TGTGCCAGCAGCTTGGGACAGGGGTATGGCTACACCTTC.

The chain uses TRBV9 and TRBJ2-2, with TRBD2 matching over 10 bases. This CDR3 is built from 19 residues. Germline V lookup: CDR1 SGDLS, CDR2 YYNGEE. The junction had 8 bases not matched to a gene; V was cut back by 0 bases and J by 0 bases. Here the CDR3 DNA reads TGTGCCAGCAGCGTAGCGGGTAGCGGGGGGCACGCGAACACCGGGGAGCTGTTTTTT. Amino acids: CASSVAGSGGHANTGELFF.

The chain carries TRBV11-2 and TRBJ1-4; TRBD1 aligns across 7 bases. The germline V gene has CDR1 SGHAT and CDR2 FQNNGV. V shed 10 bases and J 3 bases; nucleotides not matched to a gene: 5. The CDR3 spans 13 residues. Here the CDR3 DNA reads TGTGCCACCTCGACAGGGCCTAATGAAAAACTGTTTTTT. Translated: CATSTGPNEKLFF.

The chain joins TRBV7-8 to TRBJ2-5; 13 bases align to TRBD2. The germline V gene encodes CDR1 SGHVS and CDR2 FQNEAQ. V was clipped by 4 bases and J by 5 bases; unmatched bases: 19. This CDR3 region has 20 residues. CDR3 DNA sequence: TGTGCCAGCAGCTCATTTCGCCGGACTAGCGGGAGAATCCCAGGCGAGACCCAGTACTTC. The encoded protein is CASSSFRRTSGRIPGETQYF.

The V gene is TRBV3-1 (or the pseudogene TRBV3-2), the J gene TRBJ1-4; possible D gene TRBD1, 6 bases. CDR3 length equals 17 residues. Trimming took off 3 bases at V and 3 bases at J, with 17 bases between the two ends. Germline V gene sequence: CDR1 LGHDT, CDR2 YNNKEL (reference sequence). The CDR3 reads CASSHPSSGAANEKLFF. In nucleotides, the CDR3 is TGTGCCAGCAGCCACCCCTCTTCAGGGGCCGCTAATGAAAAACTGTTTTTT.

The chain recombines TRBV1 with TRBJ2-1; the table's D call, TRBD2, was not checked against the DNA. TRBV1 is marked as a pseudogene. The CDR3 length is 15 residues. The CDR3 nucleotides read TGCACCAGCAAAGGGACTAGCGAAAATTACAATGAGCAGTTCTTC. It encodes CTSKGTSENYNEQFF.

This chain links TRBV28 with TRBJ1-1; 9 bases agree with TRBD1. CDR3 length: 14 residues. The germline V gene encodes CDR1 MDHEN and CDR2 SYDVKM. V lost 6 bases and J lost 1; bases outside the gene matches: 3. The CDR3 DNA follows: TGTGCCAGCAGGACAGGGGGACGGAACACTGAAGCTTTCTTT. Translation gives CASRTGGRNTEAFF.